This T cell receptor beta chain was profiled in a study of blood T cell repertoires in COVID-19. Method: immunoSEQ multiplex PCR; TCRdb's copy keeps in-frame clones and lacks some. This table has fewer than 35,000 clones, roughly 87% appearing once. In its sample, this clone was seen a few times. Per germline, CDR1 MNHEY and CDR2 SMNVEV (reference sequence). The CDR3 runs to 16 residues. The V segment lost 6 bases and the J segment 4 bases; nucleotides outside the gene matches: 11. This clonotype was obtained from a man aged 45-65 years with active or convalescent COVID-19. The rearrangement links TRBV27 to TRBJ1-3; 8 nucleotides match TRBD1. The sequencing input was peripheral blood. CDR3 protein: CASSQAGTGLGNTIYF. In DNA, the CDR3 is TGTGCCAGCAGCCAGGCCGGGACAGGCCTAGGAAACACCATATATTTT.